In this sample, the clone carrying this T cell receptor beta chain turned up once. This sample was taken from a study of T cell responses to AZD1222 COVID-19 vaccine. The method was immunoSEQ multiplex PCR; TCRdb's version includes in-frame clones alone and lacks a portion of them. Here the sample spans about 110,000 clones, around 90% being singletons. V shed 5 bases and J 9 bases; nucleotides not matched to a gene: 7. This CDR3 is 15 amino acids long. Per germline, CDR1 SGHVS and CDR2 FNYEAQ. This TCR was sampled from an adult in good health. This chain links TRBV7-6 with TRBJ2-1; 13 bases are shared with TRBD2. The sample was peripheral blood, taken on day 0 of AZD1222 vaccination. Here the CDR3 DNA reads TGTGCCAGCAGCCCCGGGACTAGCGGGACTGGTGAGCAGTTCTTC. Amino acids: CASSPGTSGTGEQFF.